The source of this TCR beta chain is a study of T-cell reconstitution after alpha-beta-depleted transplantation in children. Unique molecular identifiers were incorporated into the prepared TCRbeta library. TCRdb redid the calling of the PCR reads with MiXCR, one entry per CDR3 protein. The profile shows roughly 790,000 distinct CDR3 sequences, roughly 15% of them singletons. Study-level results: Several hundred expanded graft clones reportedly were the source of alpha-beta T cells about two months after transplant.

Of note for this clonotype: Its antigen is not known. This sequence may be a read error, since a much larger clone differs from it by one base.

CDR3 length: 13 residues. Germline V gene data show CDR1 as DFQATT and CDR2 as SNEGSKA (reference sequence). Trimming took 5 bases from V and 2 from J; bases not matched to a gene: 2. The source material was PBMCs, mostly from graft donor cells, sampled 360 days after TCRalphabeta/CD19-depleted stem cell transplant. The sequence was obtained from a male patient between 10 and 17 years old who had a stem cell transplant for acute lymphoblastic leukemia, so the T cells may come from the graft donor. The chain is built from TRBV20-1 and TRBJ2-5, with 10 bases fitting TRBD1. The CDR3 region is CSALDRGQETQYF. The CDR3 nucleotides are TGCAGTGCTTTGGACAGGGGGCAAGAGACCCAGTACTTC.